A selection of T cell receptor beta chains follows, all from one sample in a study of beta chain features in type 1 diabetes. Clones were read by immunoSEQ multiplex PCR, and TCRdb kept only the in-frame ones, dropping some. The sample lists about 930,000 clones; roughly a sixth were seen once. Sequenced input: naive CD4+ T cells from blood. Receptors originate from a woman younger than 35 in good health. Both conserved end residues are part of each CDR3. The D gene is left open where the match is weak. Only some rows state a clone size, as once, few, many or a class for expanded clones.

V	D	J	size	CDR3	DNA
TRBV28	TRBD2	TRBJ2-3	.	CASNLAGGWNTQYF	TGTGCCAGTAACCTAGCGGGAGGGTGGAATACGCAGTATTTT
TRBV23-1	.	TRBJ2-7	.	CASSQSTGTESSYEQYF	TGCGCCAGCAGTCAATCCACCGGGACGGAAAGCTCCTACGAGCAGTACTTC
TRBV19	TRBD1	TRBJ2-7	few	CASSARDRGTYEQYF	TGTGCCAGTAGTGCGCGGGACAGGGGGACCTACGAGCAGTACTTC
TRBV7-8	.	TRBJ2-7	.	CASSPYRYEQYF	TGTGCCAGCAGCCCTTACAGATACGAGCAGTACTTC
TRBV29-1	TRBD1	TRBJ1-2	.	CSATVPGGADYGYTF	TGCAGCGCGACCGTTCCAGGGGGCGCGGACTATGGCTACACCTTC
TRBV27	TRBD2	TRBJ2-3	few	CASSLARLAGHTDTQYF	TGTGCCAGCAGTTTAGCCCGACTAGCGGGGCATACAGATACGCAGTATTTT
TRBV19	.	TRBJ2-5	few	CASSTRRQFQETQYF	TGTGCCAGTAGTACGAGAAGACAGTTCCAAGAGACCCAGTACTTC
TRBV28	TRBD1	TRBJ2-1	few	CASSKGQGYNEQFF	TGTGCCAGCAGTAAGGGACAGGGGTACAATGAGCAGTTCTTC
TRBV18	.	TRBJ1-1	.	CASSLRGGEAFF	TGTGCCAGCTCACTCAGGGGAGGTGAAGCTTTCTTT
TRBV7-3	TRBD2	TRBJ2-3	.	CASSLGSSGRADTQYF	TGTGCCAGCAGCTTAGGCAGTAGCGGGAGAGCCGATACGCAGTATTTT
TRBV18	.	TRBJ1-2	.	CASSPSVAGYGYTF	TGTGCCAGCTCACCGTCAGTGGCAGGCTATGGCTACACCTTC
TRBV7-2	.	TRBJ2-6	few	CASSSDQRALTF	TGTGCCAGCAGCTCCGACCAGAGGGCATTGACTTTC
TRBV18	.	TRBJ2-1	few	CASSPPNGPYNEQFF	TGTGCCAGCTCACCCCCGAATGGCCCCTACAATGAGCAGTTCTTC
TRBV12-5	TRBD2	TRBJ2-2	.	CASGPGLAGDNGELFF	TGTGCTAGTGGTCCCGGACTAGCGGGAGATAACGGGGAGCTGTTTTTT
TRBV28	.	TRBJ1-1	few	CASSSGSYTEAFF	TGTGCCAGCAGTTCCGGGAGCTACACTGAAGCTTTCTTT
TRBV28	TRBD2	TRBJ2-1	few	CASSAGLAGPQNTYNEQFF	TGTGCCAGCAGTGCCGGACTAGCGGGACCCCAAAATACCTACAATGAGCAGTTCTTC
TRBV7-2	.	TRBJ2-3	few	CASSLAFTDTQYF	TGTGCCAGCAGCTTAGCATTCACAGATACGCAGTATTTT
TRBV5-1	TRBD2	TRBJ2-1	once	CASSKGARLAGGSGFNNEQFF	TGCGCCAGCAGCAAGGGGGCTAGACTAGCGGGAGGTTCTGGATTTAACAATGAGCAGTTCTTC
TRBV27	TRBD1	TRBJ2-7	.	CASSSLGQGLADEQYF	TGTGCCAGCAGTTCCCTCGGACAGGGGCTAGCGGACGAGCAGTACTTC
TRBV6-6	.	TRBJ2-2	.	CASSYDAYTGELFF	TGTGCCAGCAGTTACGATGCGTACACCGGGGAGCTGTTTTTT
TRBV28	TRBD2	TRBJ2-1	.	CASSRGTSGSNEQFF	TGTGCCAGCAGTCGAGGGACTAGCGGGAGCAATGAGCAGTTCTTC